This T cell receptor (beta chain) derives from a study of patients and donors after allogeneic stem cell transplantation. TCRdb re-called the RT-PCR reads with MiXCR, one entry per CDR3 protein. The data show more than 850,000 distinct CDR3 sequences, 18% seen once. The CDR3 is made up of 15 amino acids. Trimming at V came to 0 bases and at J to 5 bases, leaving 5 bases not matched to a gene. Looked up from germline, CDR1 is MNHEY and CDR2 is SVGAGI. Sequencing was performed on blood, either unsorted or a sorted T cell fraction (not recorded which). The sequence was obtained from a human donor who was either an allogeneic HSCT recipient or a stem cell or donor lymphocyte infusion donor (not recorded which). It is not recorded whose cells these are; they may come from a transplant donor. The rearrangement links TRBV6-5 to TRBJ2-7; 9 bases are shared with TRBD1. The CDR3 is CASSYSRTGVDEQYF. The DNA for the CDR3 is TGTGCCAGCAGTTACTCTCGGACAGGGGTAGACGAGCAGTACTTC.